The T cell receptor (beta chain) described here comes from a study of CD8+ T cells in alopecia areata. Reverse transcription of extracted RNA yielded cDNA, which provided the sequencing template. Some clones are missing from TCRdb's copy, which holds only in-frame ones; the method was immunoSEQ multiplex PCR. In the table there are 95,000 to 100,000 clones, about 60% of which are singletons. V lost 5 bases, J lost 4 bases, and 21 bases lay in between. CDR1 and CDR2 from the germline V gene are SGHAT and FQNNGV. The CDR3 totals 17 residues. Treatment denoted: oral pan-JAK inhibitor, 5-10 mg twice daily. Those with alopecia areata gave lesional scalp punch biopsies and peripheral blood.

The chain combines TRBV11-2 with TRBJ2-1, with D possibly matching TRBD2 (5 bases). The sequence was collected from a human donor with alopecia areata. Here the sequenced sample was CD8+ T cells sorted from blood, taken at approximately week 55, from a patient treated with tofacitinib. The DNA of the CDR3 is TGTGCCAGCAGCCCCAGACCGGTACCGCCGGGATACAATGAGCAGTTCTTC. Its translation is CASSPRPVPPGYNEQFF.